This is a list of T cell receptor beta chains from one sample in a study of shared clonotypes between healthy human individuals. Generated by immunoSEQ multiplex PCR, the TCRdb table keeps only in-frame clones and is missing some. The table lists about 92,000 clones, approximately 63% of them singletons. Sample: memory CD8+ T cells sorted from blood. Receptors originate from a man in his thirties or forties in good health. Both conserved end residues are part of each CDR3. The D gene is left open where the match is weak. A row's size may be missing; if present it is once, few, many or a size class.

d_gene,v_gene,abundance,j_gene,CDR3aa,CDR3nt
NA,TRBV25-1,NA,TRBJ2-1,CASREPGGDSYNEQFF,TGTGCCAGCAGAGAACCAGGGGGGGACAGCTACAATGAGCAGTTCTTC
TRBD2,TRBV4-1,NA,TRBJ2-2,CASSNPGGPVTGELFF,TGCGCCAGCAGTAATCCGGGAGGGCCTGTCACCGGGGAGCTGTTTTTT
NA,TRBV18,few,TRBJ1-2,CASSPTGPPAHGYTF,TGTGCCAGCTCACCCACGGGACCCCCAGCGCATGGCTACACCTTC
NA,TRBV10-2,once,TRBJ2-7,CASSATGPYEQYF,TGCGCCAGCAGTGCGACAGGTCCCTACGAGCAGTACTTC
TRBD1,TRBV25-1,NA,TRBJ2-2,CASREDRGQVGELFF,TGTGCCAGCAGGGAAGACAGGGGGCAGGTCGGGGAGCTGTTTTTT
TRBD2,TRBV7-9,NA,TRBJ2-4,CASSLVAGGRENIQYF,TGTGCCAGCAGCTTAGTAGCGGGAGGGCGGGAAAACATTCAGTACTTC
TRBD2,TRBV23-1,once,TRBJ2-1,CASSQGTSGRYNEQFF,TGCGCCAGCAGTCAGGGGACTAGCGGGAGGTACAATGAGCAGTTCTTC
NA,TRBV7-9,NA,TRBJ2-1,CASSGLSALYEQFF,TGTGCCAGCAGCGGACTAAGCGCCTTGTATGAGCAGTTCTTC
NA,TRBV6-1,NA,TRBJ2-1,CASSESGDPYNEQFF,TGTGCCAGCAGTGAAAGCGGCGACCCCTACAATGAGCAGTTCTTC
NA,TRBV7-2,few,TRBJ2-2,CASTPTGVGNLFF,TGTGCCAGCACCCCCACCGGGGTTGGTAACTTGTTTTTT
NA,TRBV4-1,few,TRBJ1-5,CASSSRRGNQPQHF,TGCGCCAGCAGCTCCCGACGGGGAAATCAGCCCCAGCATTTT
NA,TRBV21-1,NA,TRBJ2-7,CAGRTWQYF,TGTGCCGGACGGACGTGGCAGTACTTC
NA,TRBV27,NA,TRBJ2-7,CASSQTSSGRNYEQYF,TGTGCCAGCAGTCAAACCTCATCGGGCAGGAACTACGAGCAGTACTTC
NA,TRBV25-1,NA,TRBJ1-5,CASSEAGAKESNQPQHF,TGTGCCAGCAGTGAAGCAGGGGCGAAGGAAAGCAATCAGCCCCAGCATTTT
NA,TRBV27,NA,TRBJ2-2,CASSFVTGELFF,TGTGCCAGCAGTTTCGTCACCGGGGAGCTGTTTTTT
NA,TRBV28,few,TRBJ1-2,CASSLLPPPSWDGYTF,TGTGCCAGCAGTTTACTCCCTCCTCCGTCATGGGATGGCTACACCTTC
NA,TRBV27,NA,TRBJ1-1,CASSLSQRYTEAFF,TGTGCCAGCAGTTTATCACAGAGATACACTGAAGCTTTCTTT
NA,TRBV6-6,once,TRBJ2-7,CASSYASEQYF,TGTGCCAGCAGTTACGCTTCCGAGCAGTACTTC
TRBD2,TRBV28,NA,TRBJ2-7,CASSFLLAGTVKNYEQYF,TGTGCCAGCAGTTTCCTACTAGCGGGAACTGTAAAAAACTACGAGCAGTACTTC
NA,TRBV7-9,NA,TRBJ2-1,CASSRSGTRDSYNEQFF,TGTGCCAGCAGCCGAAGCGGAACTCGCGACTCCTACAATGAGCAGTTCTTC